One sample yielded the 15 T cell receptor beta chains listed below, sequenced in a study of T cells in Graves' hyperthyroidism and ophthalmopathy. RNA transcripts were the template for amplifying TCR beta CDR3 regions. The TCR CDR3 first-round RT-PCR relied on the HTBI primer set. MiXCR, applied by TCRdb to the multiplex PCR reads, yields one record per CDR3 protein. This sample has over 150,000 distinct CDR3 sequences, with about a sixth found just once. The sample taken for sequencing was blood. These receptors came from a woman in her 50s with Graves' hyperthyroidism.

The chain uses TRBV12-5 and TRBJ1-1; TRBD1 agrees at 7 bases. The CDR3 sequence is 15 residues long. V gave up 8 bases and J gave up 3 bases; unmatched junction bases: 12. Germline values: CDR1 LGHNT, CDR2 FRNRAP. The CDR3 here is CASRSRGTDHTEAFF. The CDR3 DNA sequence: TGTGCTAGTAGGAGCAGGGGGACCGACCACACTGAAGCTTTCTTT.

J is TRBJ2-2 and V is TRBV7-8, with 7 bases that match TRBD2. There are 16 residues in the CDR3. The ends lost 1 base at V and 3 bases at J; junction bases unmatched: 5. Germline CDR1 SGHVS, CDR2 FQNEAQ. As DNA, the CDR3 is TGTGCCAGCAGCTTAGACGCGGGAGAGTACACCGGGGAGCTGTTTTTT. Its protein is CASSLDAGEYTGELFF.

This clonotype came up many times. The chain uses TRBV28 and TRBJ2-7, with 14 bases that match TRBD2. This CDR3 has 19 residues. The trim removed 4 bases at V and 3 bases at J, leaving 14 bases unmatched. Germline CDR1 and CDR2: MDHEN and SYDVKM. The CDR3 DNA sequence: TGTGCCAGCAGTTCCCGACTAGCGGGAGGGCCTGGCCGCAACTACGAGCAGTACTTC. The encoded protein is CASSSRLAGGPGRNYEQYF.

This clonotype came up many times. This rearrangement joins TRBV29-1 to TRBJ1-2; D is uncertain. CDR3 length equals 13 residues. The V gene lost 4 bases and the J gene lost 4 bases, with 13 bases spanning the gap. Per the germline V gene, CDR1 is SQVTM and CDR2 is ANQGSEA. The CDR3 sequence is CSVGVQPPYGYTF. CDR3 nucleotides: TGCAGCGTTGGCGTGCAGCCCCCCTATGGCTACACCTTC.

This clonotype was found many times. The chain recombines TRBV20-1 with TRBJ1-1; TRBD1 matches 9 bases. Germline CDR1 reads DFQATT; CDR2 reads SNEGSKA (reference sequence). This CDR3 is 13 amino acids long. CDR3 DNA: TGCGCTCCGGGACAGGGACAAGGAACTGAAGCTTTCTTT. Translated: CAPGQGQGTEAFF.

The J gene is TRBJ1-4, the V gene TRBV30; maybe TRBD1 (5 bases). Germline V gives CDR1 GTSNPN, CDR2 SVGIG (reference sequence). The CDR3 is 14 residues long. The germline V and J ends were trimmed by 5 bases and 5 bases, with 15 bases remaining between them. The CDR3 sequence: CAWGEFGGNEKLFF. Written as DNA, the CDR3 is TGTGCCTGGGGAGAATTTGGGGGGAATGAAAAACTGTTTTTT.

This clonotype came up a few times. The rearrangement joins TRBV9 to TRBJ2-1; 10 bases are a match to TRBD2. The V gene end was trimmed by 3 bases and the J gene end by 8 bases; junction bases not matched to a gene: 14. Germline values: CDR1 SGDLS, CDR2 YYNGEE. CDR3 length: 17 amino acids. CDR3 in DNA: TGTGCCAGCAGCGCCCACCTGAAGCGGGAGGGCCGCCATGAGCAGTTCTTC. Protein sequence: CASSAHLKREGRHEQFF.

The rearrangement joins TRBV19 to TRBJ2-3; 7 bases map to TRBD1. Germline trimming cut 6 bases from V and 6 bases from J; bases unmatched to any gene: 6. This CDR3 has 13 residues. The germline V gene encodes CDR1 LNHDA and CDR2 SQIVND (reference sequence). This CDR3 is CASSDRARDTQYF. CDR3 nucleotide sequence: TGTGCCAGTAGCGACAGGGCCCGGGATACGCAGTATTTT. The full variable domain, its missing parts supplied by reference TRBV19 and TRBJ2-3, is DGGITQSPKYLFRKEGQNVTLSCEQNLNHDAMYWYRQDPGQGLRLIYYSQIVNDFQKGDIAEGYSVSREKKESFPLTVTSAQKNPTAFYLCASSDRARDTQYFGPGTRLTVL.

The chain links TRBV6-2 or TRBV6-3 to TRBJ2-1; 11 positions agree with TRBD2. The germline V gene has CDR1 MNHEY and CDR2 SVGEGT. This CDR3 has 17 residues. The V and J ends lost 4 bases and 9 bases, in that order; junction bases with no gene match: 14. In nucleotides, the CDR3 is TGTGCCAGCAGTTTAATGGGTGGAGGGCTAGCGGGAGGTGAGCAGTTCTTC. Amino acid sequence: CASSLMGGGLAGGEQFF.

This clonotype was counted ten times or more. The chain has TRBV3-1 and TRBJ1-1; D gene unclear. Trimming pared 1 base from V and 6 bases from J, leaving 15 bases between. This CDR3 comprises 15 residues. CDR1 and CDR2 from the germline V gene are LGHDT and YNNKEL (reference sequence). In DNA, the CDR3 is TGTGCCAGCAGCCAAGGAAGTAATTCGGGCGCTGAAGCTTTCTTT. This encodes CASSQGSNSGAEAFF. The variable domain in full, with the rest retrieved from reference TRBV3-1 and TRBJ1-1, is DTAVSQTPKYLVTQMGNDKSIKCEQNLGHDTMYWYKQDSKKFLKIMFSYNNKELIINETVPNRFSPKSPDKAHLNLHINSLELGDSAVYFCASSQGSNSGAEAFFGQGTRLTVV.

This clonotype was detected only a few times. The chain couples TRBV12-3 or TRBV12-4 to TRBJ2-1; 9 bases fit TRBD2. V lost 5 bases to trimming and J lost 9 bases; unmatched junction nucleotides: 11. The CDR3 is 15 amino acids. The CDR3 DNA reads TGTGCCAGCAGTGAGGGCGAGCGGGAGGCAGGTGAGCAGTTCTTC. It encodes CASSEGEREAGEQFF.

There are many counts of this clonotype. The gene calls are TRBV11-2 and TRBJ1-2; 7 positions agree with TRBD1. The V gene's germline CDR1 is SGHAT and CDR2 FQNNGV. The CDR3 length is 16 residues. Unmatched junction bases numbered 11, after V lost 6 bases and J lost 1 base. Written as DNA, the CDR3 is TGTGCCAGCAGACCTTTGAAGACAGGGATTAACTATGGCTACACCTTC. Protein product: CASRPLKTGINYGYTF.

This clonotype was seen a few times. The V call is TRBV13, the J call TRBJ2-4; TRBD1 matches 7 bases. This CDR3 is 14 amino acids long. Germline-derived CDR1 and CDR2 are PRHDT and FYEKMQ (reference sequence). The ends lost 1 base at V and 5 bases at J; junction bases unmatched: 2. The CDR3: CASSLVGGENIQYF. The CDR3 region has the DNA TGTGCCAGCAGCTTAGTAGGGGGCGAAAACATTCAGTACTTC. The whole variable domain, filled in from reference TRBV13 and TRBJ2-4, reads AAGVIQSPRHLIKEKRETATLKCYPIPRHDTVYWYQQGPGQDPQFLISFYEKMQSDKGSIPDRFSAQQFSDYHSELNMSSLELGDSALYFCASSLVGGENIQYFGAGTRLSVL.

V usage is TRBV6-1 and J usage is TRBJ2-1, with TRBD2 matching 9 bases. The CDR3 covers 14 residues. Germline loops: CDR1 MNHNS, CDR2 SASEGT. V lost 4 bases, J lost 11 bases, and 9 bases stayed unmatched. CDR3 coding DNA: TGTGCCAGCAGTGTGTCAGCGGGAGGCGGTAAGCAGTTCTTC. Protein: CASSVSAGGGKQFF.

This chain links TRBV20-1 with TRBJ2-1; D possibly corresponds to TRBD2 (6 bases). Trimming took 3 bases from V and 9 from J, leaving 21 bases between them. Germline assignment: CDR1 DFQATT and CDR2 SNEGSKA (reference sequence). The CDR3 is 15 amino acids. The CDR3 loop is CSARTRTGVLVEQFF. The DNA for the CDR3 is TGCAGTGCTAGGACCAGAACGGGAGTTCTTGTTGAGCAGTTCTTC.